These 30 T cell receptor beta chains were all obtained from the same sample, sequenced in a study of shared clonotypes between healthy human individuals. The table came from immunoSEQ multiplex PCR; TCRdb's copy has only in-frame clones and leaves some out. The data hold a few million clones, with about 92% observed a single time. The sample consisted of naive CD4+ T cells from PBMCs. The subset was: CD45RA+ positively selected. These receptors originate from a man younger than 35 in good health. Some clones in this sample may be carry-over from other donors' samples.

CDR3 loop: CASSLYGGNPSYEQYF. Here the CDR3 DNA reads TGTGCCAGCAGTTTATACGGCGGGAACCCCTCCTACGAGCAGTACTTC. The J gene is TRBJ2-7, the V gene TRBV28; D may be TRBD2 (6 bases). V was cut by 1 base and J by 0 bases, with 13 bases left in between. Germline loops: CDR1 MDHEN, CDR2 SYDVKM. The CDR3 contains 16 residues. Using reference TRBV28 and TRBJ2-7 for the parts outside the CDR3, the full variable domain is DVKVTQSSRYLVKRTGEKVFLECVQDMDHENMFWYRQDPGLGLRLIYFSYDVKMKEKGDIPEGYSVSREKKERFSLILESASTNQTSMYLCASSLYGGNPSYEQYFGPGTRLTVT.

The chain carries TRBV5-4 and TRBJ2-3; the match to TRBD2 covers 8 bases. The CDR3 is 14 amino acids. J gave up 0 bases and V 7 bases, and 4 bases lay outside the gene matches. The germline V gene encodes CDR1 SGHNT and CDR2 YYREEE (reference sequence). The CDR3 is CASRLASSTDTQYF. The CDR3 DNA reads as TGTGCCAGCCGACTAGCGTCGAGCACAGATACGCAGTATTTT.

The chain couples TRBV5-4 to TRBJ2-1; TRBD2 matches at 8 bases. V dropped 4 bases and J dropped 7; count of bases not matched to a gene: 7. Germline V lookup: CDR1 SGHNT, CDR2 YYREEE (reference sequence). The CDR3 runs to 14 residues. The CDR3 is CASSTRGGLNEQFF. CDR3 nucleotides: TGTGCCAGCAGCACACGGGGGGGGCTAAATGAGCAGTTCTTC.

The rearrangement links TRBV11-2 to TRBJ2-3; D call uncertain. Germline-derived CDR1 and CDR2 are SGHAT and FQNNGV. V shed 3 bases and J shed 4 bases, with 8 bases lying between them. This CDR3 is built from 13 residues. Here the CDR3 reads CASSFTSPDTQYF. CDR3 nucleotide sequence: TGTGCCAGCAGCTTCACAAGCCCAGATACGCAGTATTTT.

The V and J genes are TRBV19 and TRBJ1-1; 7 bases align to TRBD1. Germline V gives CDR1 LNHDA, CDR2 SQIVND (reference sequence). This CDR3 contains 14 residues. J gave up 4 bases and V 7 bases, and 9 bases lay outside the gene matches. The CDR3 nucleotides are TGTGCCAGTACCCCGGGCAGGGGGGGCACTGAAGCTTTCTTT. Translated, it gives CASTPGRGGTEAFF.

The chain is built from TRBV29-1 and TRBJ2-7; D remains unclear. This CDR3 has 13 residues. Per the germline V gene, CDR1 is SQVTM and CDR2 is ANQGSEA. Trimming took off 0 bases at V and 4 bases at J, with 10 bases between the two ends. Here the CDR3 reads CSVEESSRYEQYF. The CDR3, as DNA: TGCAGCGTTGAAGAATCGAGCAGATACGAGCAGTACTTC.

This chain connects TRBV7-9 to TRBJ2-2; 8 bases are shared with TRBD2. The trim removed 5 bases at V and 5 bases at J, leaving 10 bases unmatched. The V gene's germline CDR1 is SEHNR and CDR2 FQNEAQ (reference sequence). This CDR3 spans 16 amino acids. The DNA of the CDR3 is TGTGCCAGCAGCCCGCGGGGGGCCCCAGGGACCGGGGAGCTGTTTTTT. Translated: CASSPRGAPGTGELFF. The full variable domain, its missing parts supplied by reference TRBV7-9 and TRBJ2-2, is DTGVSQNPRHKITKRGQNVTFRCDPISEHNRLYWYRQTLGQGPEFLTYFQNEAQLEKSRLLSDRFSAERPKGSFSTLEIQRTEQGDSAMYLCASSPRGAPGTGELFFGEGSRLTVL.

The CDR3 is CRGGDLNTEAFF. The CDR3 nucleotides are TGCAGGGGAGGGGACTTGAACACTGAAGCTTTCTTT. The rearrangement uses TRBV29-1 and TRBJ1-1; D possibly corresponds to TRBD1 (5 bases). The CDR3 covers 12 residues. Germline V gene data show CDR1 as SQVTM and CDR2 as ANQGSEA. Combining the CDR3 with reference TRBV29-1 and TRBJ1-1 gives the whole variable domain SAVISQKPSRDICQRGTSLTIQCQVDSQVTMMFWYRQQPGQSLTLIATANQGSEATYESGFVIDKFPISRPNLTFSTLTVSNMSPEDSSIYLCRGGDLNTEAFFGQGTRLTVV.

V gene TRBV5-1 combines with J gene TRBJ1-4; D might be TRBD1 (5 bases). The germline gives CDR1 SGHRS, CDR2 YFSETQ. V shed 0 bases and J shed 4 bases, with 16 bases lying between them. The CDR3 contains 17 residues. The CDR3, as DNA: TGCGCCAGCAGCTTGGCCGCTGGGGGTTTCGGTAATGAAAAACTGTTTTTT. It yields the protein CASSLAAGGFGNEKLFF.

The chain joins TRBV7-8 to TRBJ1-4; 7 bases are a match to TRBD1. Germline CDR1 and CDR2: SGHVS and FQNEAQ. With 4 bases clipped from V and 7 bases from J, the junction kept 3 bases outside the gene matches. The CDR3 extends over 13 amino acids. CDR3 sequence: CASSSDRAEKLFF. CDR3 nucleotides: TGTGCCAGCAGCTCAGACAGGGCTGAAAAACTGTTTTTT.

This chain connects TRBV6-1 to TRBJ2-7; 11 bases fit TRBD1. This CDR3 contains 14 residues. Germline values: CDR1 MNHNS, CDR2 SASEGT. The J segment lost 5 bases and the V segment lost 4 bases, leaving 4 bases of the junction unmatched. The CDR3 region has the DNA TGTGCCAGCAGTGCCGGGACAGGGGGGAACGAGCAGTACTTC. Its translation: CASSAGTGGNEQYF.

The rearrangement joins TRBV7-9 to TRBJ1-2; 7 nucleotides match TRBD1. The CDR3 consists of 16 residues. Germline V lookup: CDR1 SEHNR, CDR2 FQNEAQ (reference sequence). The trim removed 1 base at V and 2 bases at J, leaving 7 bases unmatched. The CDR3: CASSLGWDSANYGYTF. The DNA of the CDR3 is TGTGCCAGCAGCTTAGGATGGGACAGTGCGAACTATGGCTACACCTTC.

The chain links TRBV5-1 to TRBJ2-2; perhaps D is TRBD1 or TRBD2 (6 bases each). The CDR3 covers 13 residues. The germline V gene encodes CDR1 SGHRS and CDR2 YFSETQ. Trimming removed 4 bases from V and 10 bases from J, with 14 bases in between. The CDR3 loop reads CASSLAEGVELFF. CDR3 sequence (DNA): TGCGCCAGCAGCCTCGCGGAGGGGGTGGAGCTGTTTTTT.

This sequence joins TRBV6-5 and TRBJ1-6, with D tentatively TRBD1 (6 bases). The V and J ends lost 4 bases and 10 bases respectively, with 17 bases between them. The CDR3 has 15 amino acids. Germline assignment: CDR1 MNHEY and CDR2 SVGAGI. CDR3 in DNA: TGTGCCAGCAGTTTAACAGGGAGTCAAAACTCACCCCTCCACTTT. It specifies CASSLTGSQNSPLHF.

The rearrangement uses TRBV7-2 and TRBJ1-2; D ambiguous. Trimming removed 2 bases from V and 5 bases from J, with 9 bases in between. There are 13 residues in the CDR3. Germline CDR1 reads SGHTA; CDR2 reads FQGNSA. In nucleotides, the CDR3 is TGTGCCAGCAGCTTATTCTGGCAGTATGGCTACACCTTC. Protein: CASSLFWQYGYTF.

This chain connects TRBV6-5 to TRBJ2-1; 13 positions match TRBD2. This CDR3 spans 15 amino acids. Germline lookup yields CDR1 MNHEY and CDR2 SVGAGI. V lost 5 bases and J lost 8; bases outside the gene matches: 6. CDR3 DNA: TGTGCCAGCAGTCGCGGACTAGCGGGAGTCGATGAGCAGTTCTTC. This sequence encodes CASSRGLAGVDEQFF.

This sequence joins TRBV7-9 and TRBJ2-7; 11 bases are shared with TRBD2. The CDR3 totals 15 residues. V shed 5 bases and J 3 bases; nucleotides not matched to a gene: 6. Per the germline V gene, CDR1 is SEHNR and CDR2 is FQNEAQ (reference sequence). The CDR3 spells CASSTKLAGGYEQYF. The DNA of the CDR3 is TGTGCCAGCAGCACCAAGCTAGCGGGAGGCTACGAGCAGTACTTC.

The chain has TRBV11-3 and TRBJ2-5, with D perhaps being TRBD1 or TRBD2 (7 bases each). V was trimmed by 4 bases and J by 7 bases, leaving 19 bases between them. The CDR3 length is 15 residues. CDR1 is SGHNT, CDR2 YENEEA, per germline. This CDR3 reads CASSSGGTALGTQYF. DNA of the CDR3: TGTGCCAGCAGCTCCGGGGGGACAGCCTTGGGGACCCAGTACTTC.

The table lists this clone with a count of one. The V and J genes are TRBV5-1 and TRBJ2-3; 10 bases are a match to TRBD2. V was clipped by 8 bases and J by 6 bases; unmatched bases: 9. The V gene's germline CDR1 is SGHRS and CDR2 YFSETQ. The CDR3 consists of 14 residues. In DNA, the CDR3 is TGCGCCAGTCAGCGGGAGGGCCTTGTCGATACGCAGTATTTT. This codes for CASQREGLVDTQYF.

The V and J genes are TRBV7-3 and TRBJ1-2, with TRBD1 identical over 9 bases. Germline CDR1 is SGHTA and CDR2 is FQGTGA. The CDR3 has 15 amino acids. Trimming at V came to 2 bases and at J to 3 bases, leaving 4 bases not matched to a gene. The CDR3 loop reads CASSLAGTGYYGYTF. The CDR3 DNA is TGTGCCAGCAGCTTAGCAGGGACAGGGTACTATGGCTACACCTTC.

The rearrangement links TRBV5-4 to TRBJ1-2; D is uncertain. The CDR3 spans 16 residues. CDR1 is SGHNT and CDR2 is YYREEE in the germline V gene (reference sequence). V lost 5 bases, J lost 4 bases, and 21 bases lay in between. CDR3 bases: TGTGCCAGCAGACTGAAGGGATCCCGCCTGGTCTATGGCTACACCTTC. It translates to CASRLKGSRLVYGYTF. Together with reference TRBV5-4 and TRBJ1-2, the CDR3 gives the full variable domain: ETGVTQSPTHLIKTRGQQVTLRCSSQSGHNTVSWYQQALGQGPQFIFQYYREEENGRGNFPPRFSGLQFPNYSSELNVNALELDDSALYLCASRLKGSRLVYGYTFGSGTRLTVV.

As to this clone: This CDR3 is also generated by other DNA sequences in the sample. The chain has TRBV28 and TRBJ2-7, with D unclear. Germline V gene data show CDR1 as MDHEN and CDR2 as SYDVKM. The CDR3 contains 11 residues. Trimming cost V 5 bases and J 6 bases, with 8 bases left between them. CDR3 in DNA: TGTGCCAGCAGTGTTAGAGGCGAGCAGTACTTC. Translated: CASSVRGEQYF.

The CDR3 loop reads CASSLRYYNEQFF. The CDR3, as DNA: TGTGCCAGCAGCTTGAGGTACTACAATGAGCAGTTCTTC. The chain combines TRBV7-2 with TRBJ2-1; D call uncertain. CDR1 and CDR2 from the germline V gene are SGHTA and FQGNSA. This CDR3 spans 13 amino acids. Trimming shortened V by 3 bases and J by 3 bases, and 6 bases separated the two germline ends.

This chain links TRBV5-1 with TRBJ2-7; weak D call: TRBD1 (6 bases). This CDR3 contains 17 residues. Trimming stripped 3 bases from V and 0 bases from J, with 19 bases between. In germline, CDR1 is SGHRS, CDR2 YFSETQ. For the CDR3, the DNA is TGCGCCAGCAGCTGGGGGCCAGAGCGCCTTAGCTCCTACGAGCAGTACTTC. Residues: CASSWGPERLSSYEQYF.

The chain recombines TRBV7-3 with TRBJ2-7; 8 nucleotides match TRBD2. This CDR3 has 14 amino acids. Trimming cost V 4 bases and J 1 base; bases outside gene matches: 3. The V gene's germline CDR1 is SGHTA and CDR2 FQGTGA. CDR3 nucleotide sequence: TGTGCCAGCAGCTCCATAGCGGGGTCCTACGAGCAGTACTTC. It specifies CASSSIAGSYEQYF.

This clone was detected a few times. The chain uses TRBV7-2 and TRBJ1-5; D uncertain. V shed 0 bases and J shed 5 bases, with 8 bases lying between them. Germline-derived CDR1 and CDR2 are SGHTA and FQGNSA. This CDR3 is 14 amino acids long. CDR3 DNA sequence: TGTGCCAGCAGCTTAGCAATATCGGATCAGCCCCAGCATTTT. Its protein product is CASSLAISDQPQHF.

This clone was recorded once. This sample includes further DNA sequences coding for the same CDR3. The CDR3 protein is CASSLGPAGANVLTF. The CDR3 DNA follows: TGCGCCAGCAGCTTGGGGCCTGCTGGGGCCAACGTCCTGACTTTC. The genes are TRBV5-1 and TRBJ2-6; unclear D gene. Germline V gene lookup returns CDR1 SGHRS and CDR2 YFSETQ. This CDR3 comprises 15 residues. The ends were cut back, 0 bases at V and 2 bases at J, with 6 bases in the middle.

The CDR3 reads CASSLWASSTDTQYF. In DNA form, the CDR3 reads TGTGCCAGCAGCCTTTGGGCGTCTAGCACAGATACGCAGTATTTT. The chain employs TRBV7-3 and TRBJ2-3, with D uncertain. The V end lost 5 bases, the J end lost 0 bases, and 12 bases lay between the germline ends. The germline V gene encodes CDR1 SGHTA and CDR2 FQGTGA. The CDR3 runs to 15 residues.

A single count supports this clone. CDR3 sequence: CASSPKRSSNQPQHF. CDR3 sequence (DNA): TGTGCCAGCTCCCCCAAGCGAAGTAGCAATCAGCCCCAGCATTTT. The chain employs TRBV5-8 and TRBJ1-5; D not certain. The CDR3 runs 15 residues. V gave up 7 bases and J gave up 0 bases, with 14 bases separating them. Germline V gene lookup returns CDR1 SGHTS and CDR2 YDEGEE.

V is TRBV4-3 and J is TRBJ2-3; 8 bases are a match to TRBD2. CDR1 is LGHNA, CDR2 YSLEER, per germline. J lost 2 bases, V lost 2 bases, and 3 bases had no gene match. The CDR3 consists of 15 residues. The CDR3 loop reads CASSQTSGYTDTQYF. Here the CDR3 DNA reads TGCGCCAGCAGCCAAACTAGCGGTTACACAGATACGCAGTATTTT.